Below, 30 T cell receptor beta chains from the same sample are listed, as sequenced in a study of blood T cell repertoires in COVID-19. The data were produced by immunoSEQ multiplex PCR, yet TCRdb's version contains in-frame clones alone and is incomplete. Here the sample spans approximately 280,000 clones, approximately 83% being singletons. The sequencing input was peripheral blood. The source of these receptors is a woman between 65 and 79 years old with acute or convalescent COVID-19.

Written as DNA, the CDR3 is TGTGCCAGCAGCCTCATCGACATCGGCTACACCTTC. This gives the protein CASSLIDIGYTF. The chain links TRBV6-2 or TRBV6-3 to TRBJ1-2; no reliable D call. Germline V gene lookup returns CDR1 MNHEY and CDR2 SVGEGT. V dropped 6 bases and J dropped 8 bases, with 13 bases sitting between them. CDR3 size: 12 residues.

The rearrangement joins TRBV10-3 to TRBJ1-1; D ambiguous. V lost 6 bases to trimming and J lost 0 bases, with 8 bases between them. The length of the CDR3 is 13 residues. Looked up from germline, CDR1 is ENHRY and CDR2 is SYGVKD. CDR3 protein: CAIRNEVNTEAFF. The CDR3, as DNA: TGTGCCATCAGGAACGAGGTGAACACTGAAGCTTTCTTT.

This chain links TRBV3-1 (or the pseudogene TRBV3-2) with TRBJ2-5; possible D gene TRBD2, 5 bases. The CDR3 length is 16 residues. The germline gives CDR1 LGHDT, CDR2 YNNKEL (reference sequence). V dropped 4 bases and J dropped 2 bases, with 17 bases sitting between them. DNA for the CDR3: TGTGCCAGCAGCCCCCTAAGACGGGAAGCTCAAGAGACCCAGTACTTC. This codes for CASSPLRREAQETQYF.

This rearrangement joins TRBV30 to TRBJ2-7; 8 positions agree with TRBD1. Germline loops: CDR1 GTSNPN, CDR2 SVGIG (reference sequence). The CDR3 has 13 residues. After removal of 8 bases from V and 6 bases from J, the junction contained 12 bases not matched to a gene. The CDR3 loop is CASTFQGASEQYF. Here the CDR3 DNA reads TGTGCCAGCACATTCCAGGGGGCGAGCGAGCAGTACTTC.

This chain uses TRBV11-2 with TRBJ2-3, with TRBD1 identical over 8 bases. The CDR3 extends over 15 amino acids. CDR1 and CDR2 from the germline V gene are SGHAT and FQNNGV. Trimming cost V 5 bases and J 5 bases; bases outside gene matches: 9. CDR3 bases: TGTGCCAGCAGCCCATACGGACAGGGTAAAGATACGCAGTATTTT. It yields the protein CASSPYGQGKDTQYF.

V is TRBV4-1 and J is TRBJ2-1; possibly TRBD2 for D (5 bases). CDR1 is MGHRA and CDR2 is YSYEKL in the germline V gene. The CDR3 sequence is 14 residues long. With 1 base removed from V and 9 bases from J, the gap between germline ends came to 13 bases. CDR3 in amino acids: CASSQVNPRGEQFF. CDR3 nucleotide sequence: TGCGCCAGCAGCCAAGTGAACCCCCGGGGTGAGCAGTTCTTC.

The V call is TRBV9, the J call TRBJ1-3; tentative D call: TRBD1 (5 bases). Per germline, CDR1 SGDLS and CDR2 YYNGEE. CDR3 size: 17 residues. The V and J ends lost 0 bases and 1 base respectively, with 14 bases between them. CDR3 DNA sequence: TGTGCCAGCAGCGTAGTCGCATCCCCAGGGTCTGGAAACACCATATATTTT. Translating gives CASSVVASPGSGNTIYF.

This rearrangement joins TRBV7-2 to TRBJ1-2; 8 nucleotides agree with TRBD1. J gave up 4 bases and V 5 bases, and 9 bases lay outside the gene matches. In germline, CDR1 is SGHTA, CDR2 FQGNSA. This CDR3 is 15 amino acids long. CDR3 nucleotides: TGTGCCAGCAGCCCAGAGGGACAGGCGATCTATGGCTACACCTTC. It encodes CASSPEGQAIYGYTF.

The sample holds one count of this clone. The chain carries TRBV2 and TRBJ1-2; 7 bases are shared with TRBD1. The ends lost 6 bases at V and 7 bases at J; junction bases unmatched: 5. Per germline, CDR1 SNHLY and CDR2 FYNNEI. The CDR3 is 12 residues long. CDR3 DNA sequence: TGTGCCAGCAGAAAGACAGGGTCTGGCTACACCTTC. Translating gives CASRKTGSGYTF.

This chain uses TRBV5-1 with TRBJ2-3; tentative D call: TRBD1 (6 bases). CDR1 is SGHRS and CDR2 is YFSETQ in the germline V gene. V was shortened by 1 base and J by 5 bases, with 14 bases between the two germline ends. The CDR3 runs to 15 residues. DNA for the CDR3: TGCGCCAGCAGCTTGACTGGGAGAGGGGGAGATACGCAGTATTTT. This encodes CASSLTGRGGDTQYF.

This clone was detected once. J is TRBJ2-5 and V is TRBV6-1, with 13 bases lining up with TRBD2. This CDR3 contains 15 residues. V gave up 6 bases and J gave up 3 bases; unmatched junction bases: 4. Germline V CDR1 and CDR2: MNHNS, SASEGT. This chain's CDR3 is CASRRLAGGKETQYF. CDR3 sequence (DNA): TGTGCCAGCAGACGACTAGCGGGGGGCAAAGAGACCCAGTACTTC.

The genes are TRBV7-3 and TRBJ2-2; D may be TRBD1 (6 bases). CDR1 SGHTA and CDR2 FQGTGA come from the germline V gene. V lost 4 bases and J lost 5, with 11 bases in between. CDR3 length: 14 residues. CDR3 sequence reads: CASSSARGTGELFF. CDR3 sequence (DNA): TGTGCCAGCAGCTCAGCCAGGGGTACCGGGGAGCTGTTTTTT.

DNA for the CDR3: TGTGCCAGCAGTTCCCGACTAGCGGGGGGATACAATGAGCAGTTCTTC. Amino acid sequence: CASSSRLAGGYNEQFF. J is TRBJ2-1 and V is TRBV6-5, with TRBD2 matching over 13 bases. The ends lost 4 bases at V and 4 bases at J; junction bases unmatched: 4. CDR1 and CDR2 (germline): MNHEY, SVGAGI. The CDR3 sequence is 16 residues long.

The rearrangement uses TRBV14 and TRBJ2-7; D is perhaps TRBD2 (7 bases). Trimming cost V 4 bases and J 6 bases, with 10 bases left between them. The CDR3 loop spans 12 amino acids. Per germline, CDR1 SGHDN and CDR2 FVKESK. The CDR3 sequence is CASSLGGREQYF. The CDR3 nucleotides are TGTGCCAGCAGCCTGGGGGGGCGCGAGCAGTACTTC.

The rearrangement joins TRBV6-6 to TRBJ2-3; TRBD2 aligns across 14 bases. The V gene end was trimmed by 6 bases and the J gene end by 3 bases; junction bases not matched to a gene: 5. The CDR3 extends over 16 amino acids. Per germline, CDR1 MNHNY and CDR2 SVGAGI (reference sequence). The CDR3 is CASSWGLAGETDTQYF. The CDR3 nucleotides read TGTGCCAGCAGCTGGGGACTAGCGGGGGAAACAGATACGCAGTATTTT.

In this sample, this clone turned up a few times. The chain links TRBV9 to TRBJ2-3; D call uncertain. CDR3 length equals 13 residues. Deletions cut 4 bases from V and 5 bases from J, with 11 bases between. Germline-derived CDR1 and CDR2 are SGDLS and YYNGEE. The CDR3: CASSQTTRDTQYF. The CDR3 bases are TGTGCCAGCAGCCAAACAACCAGAGATACGCAGTATTTT.

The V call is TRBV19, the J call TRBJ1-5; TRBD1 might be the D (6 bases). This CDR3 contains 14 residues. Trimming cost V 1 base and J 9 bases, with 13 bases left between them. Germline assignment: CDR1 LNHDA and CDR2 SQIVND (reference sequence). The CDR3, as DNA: TGTGCCAGTAGTATAGGAGAGGGGGTATGGCCCCAGCATTTT. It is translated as CASSIGEGVWPQHF.

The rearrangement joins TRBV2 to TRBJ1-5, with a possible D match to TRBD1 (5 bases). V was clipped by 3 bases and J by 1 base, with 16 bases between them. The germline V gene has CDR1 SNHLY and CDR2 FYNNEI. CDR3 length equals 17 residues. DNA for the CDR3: TGTGCCAGCAGTGAGACGAGAGGGGACTGGAGCAATCAGCCCCAGCATTTT. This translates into CASSETRGDWSNQPQHF.

The CDR3 region has the DNA TGTGCCAGCAGTTTTCCACAATCACCCCTCCACTTT. Its protein is CASSFPQSPLHF. This rearrangement joins TRBV12-3 or TRBV12-4 to TRBJ1-6; D gene ambiguous. The CDR3 is made up of 12 amino acids. V was clipped by 3 bases and J by 10 bases, with 7 bases between them.

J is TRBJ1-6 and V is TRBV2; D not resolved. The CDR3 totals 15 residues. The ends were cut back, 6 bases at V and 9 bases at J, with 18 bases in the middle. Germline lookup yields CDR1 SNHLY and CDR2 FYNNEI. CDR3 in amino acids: CASRGEGVIGSPLHF. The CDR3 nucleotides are TGTGCCAGCAGGGGAGAGGGAGTTATCGGTTCACCCCTCCACTTT.

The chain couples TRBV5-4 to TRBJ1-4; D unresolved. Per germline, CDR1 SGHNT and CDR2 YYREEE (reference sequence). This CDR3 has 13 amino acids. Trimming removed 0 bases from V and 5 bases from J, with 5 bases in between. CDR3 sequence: CASSLGENEKLFF. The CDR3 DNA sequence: TGTGCCAGCAGCTTGGGGGAGAATGAAAAACTGTTTTTT.

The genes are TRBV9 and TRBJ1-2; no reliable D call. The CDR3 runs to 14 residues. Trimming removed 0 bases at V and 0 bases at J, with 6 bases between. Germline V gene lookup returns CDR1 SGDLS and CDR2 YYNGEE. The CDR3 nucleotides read TGTGCCAGCAGCGTAGCTCCAGCTAACTATGGCTACACCTTC. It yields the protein CASSVAPANYGYTF.

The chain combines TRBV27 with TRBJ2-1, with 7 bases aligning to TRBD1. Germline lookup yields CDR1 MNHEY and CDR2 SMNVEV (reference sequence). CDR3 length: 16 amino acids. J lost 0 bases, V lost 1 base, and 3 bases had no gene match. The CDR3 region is CASSLYGQDSYNEQFF. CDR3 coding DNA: TGTGCCAGCAGTTTATACGGACAGGACTCCTACAATGAGCAGTTCTTC.

CDR3 DNA: TGTGCCAGTAGTGGCTGGAGGGCCAATCAGCCCCAGCATTTT. Its protein product is CASSGWRANQPQHF. The chain links TRBV19 to TRBJ1-5, with D unclear. Trimming removed 5 bases from V and 3 bases from J, with 11 bases in between. CDR3 size: 14 residues. Per germline, CDR1 LNHDA and CDR2 SQIVND (reference sequence).

The CDR3 loop reads CAWGTGSASYEQYF. In nucleotides, the CDR3 is TGTGCCTGGGGGACCGGGTCAGCCTCCTACGAGCAGTACTTC. The J gene is TRBJ2-7, the V gene TRBV30, with D perhaps given as TRBD1 or TRBD2 (5 bases each). CDR1 is GTSNPN and CDR2 is SVGIG in the germline V gene (reference sequence). Trimming stripped 5 bases from V and 0 bases from J, with 14 bases between. The length of the CDR3 is 14 residues. Together with reference TRBV30 and TRBJ2-7, the CDR3 gives the full variable domain: SQTIHQWPATLVQPVGSPLSLECTVEGTSNPNLYWYRQAAGRGLQLLFYSVGIGQISSEVPQNLSASRPQDRQFILSSKKLLLSDSGFYLCAWGTGSASYEQYFGPGTRLTVT.

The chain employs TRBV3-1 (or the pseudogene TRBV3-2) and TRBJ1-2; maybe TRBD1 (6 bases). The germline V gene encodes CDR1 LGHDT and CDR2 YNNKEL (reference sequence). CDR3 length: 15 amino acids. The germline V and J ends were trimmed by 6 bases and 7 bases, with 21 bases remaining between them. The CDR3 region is CASSTPGQGISGYTF. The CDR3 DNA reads TGTGCCAGCAGTACCCCGGGGCAGGGGATAAGTGGCTACACCTTC.

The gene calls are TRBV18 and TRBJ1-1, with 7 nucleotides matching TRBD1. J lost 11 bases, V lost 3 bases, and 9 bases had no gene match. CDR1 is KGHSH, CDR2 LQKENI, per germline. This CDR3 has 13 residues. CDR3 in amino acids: CASSPTRQGSAFF. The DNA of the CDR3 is TGTGCCAGCTCACCTACTCGACAGGGTTCGGCTTTCTTT.

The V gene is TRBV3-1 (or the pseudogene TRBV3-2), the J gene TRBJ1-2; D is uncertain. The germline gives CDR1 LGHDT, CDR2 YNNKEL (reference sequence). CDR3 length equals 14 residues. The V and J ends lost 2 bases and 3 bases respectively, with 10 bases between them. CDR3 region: CASSQKDGYYGYTF. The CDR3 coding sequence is TGTGCCAGCAGCCAAAAAGACGGGTACTATGGCTACACCTTC.

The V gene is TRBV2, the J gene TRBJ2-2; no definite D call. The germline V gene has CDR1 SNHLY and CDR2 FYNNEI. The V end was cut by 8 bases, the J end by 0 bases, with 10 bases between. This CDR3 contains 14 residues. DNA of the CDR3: TGTGCCAGCCGACTCTATTCGAACACCGGGGAGCTGTTTTTT. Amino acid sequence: CASRLYSNTGELFF.

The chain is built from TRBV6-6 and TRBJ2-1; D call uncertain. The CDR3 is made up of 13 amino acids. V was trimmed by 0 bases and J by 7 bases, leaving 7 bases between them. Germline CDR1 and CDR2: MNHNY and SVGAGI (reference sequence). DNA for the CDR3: TGTGCCAGCAGTTACTCGAGCCCTAATGAGCAGTTCTTC. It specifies CASSYSSPNEQFF.